Following are 30 T cell receptor beta chains from one sample sequenced in a study of blood T cell repertoires in COVID-19. Clones were sequenced by immunoSEQ multiplex PCR, and TCRdb holds only the in-frame ones, with some missing. The sample consists of 150,000 to 200,000 clones, about 90% of them appearing once. The sequencing input was peripheral blood. These receptors originate from a man in his forties with active or convalescent COVID-19.

The chain couples TRBV4-2 to TRBJ2-3; D possibly corresponds to TRBD2 (6 bases). This CDR3 has 15 amino acids. Per germline, CDR1 LGHNA and CDR2 YNFKEQ. Trimming took 2 bases from V and 2 from J, leaving 11 bases between them. CDR3 protein: CASSQSGVPTDTQYF. For the CDR3, the DNA is TGTGCCAGCAGCCAATCGGGGGTGCCCACAGATACGCAGTATTTT.

The gene calls are TRBV19 and TRBJ1-6; 8 bases agree with TRBD1. Germline V CDR1 and CDR2: LNHDA, SQIVND (reference sequence). V shed 3 bases, J shed 5 bases, and the junction held 6 bases outside the gene matches. This CDR3 comprises 16 residues. DNA of the CDR3: TGTGCCAGTAGTATCCGGACAGGGCCAGATAATTCACCCCTCCACTTT. Its protein product is CASSIRTGPDNSPLHF.

The V call is TRBV4-3, the J call TRBJ1-4; a possible D gene is TRBD1 (5 bases). Germline V gene lookup returns CDR1 LGHNA and CDR2 YSLEER. This CDR3 comprises 16 residues. Trimming removed 4 bases from V and 2 bases from J, with 14 bases in between. CDR3 region: CASSRGGRVTNEKLFF. For the CDR3, the DNA is TGCGCCAGCAGCCGCGGGGGAAGGGTGACTAATGAAAAACTGTTTTTT.

The J gene is TRBJ2-7, the V gene TRBV7-9; maybe TRBD1 (5 bases). CDR1 is SEHNR and CDR2 is FQNEAQ in the germline V gene (reference sequence). The V gene lost 6 bases and the J gene lost 3 bases, with 15 bases spanning the gap. The CDR3 extends over 14 amino acids. The CDR3 DNA is TGTGCCAGCAGTCACCTTGGGGCTGACTACGAGCAGTACTTC. Its translation is CASSHLGADYEQYF. Combining the CDR3 with reference TRBV7-9 and TRBJ2-7 gives the whole variable domain DTGVSQNPRHKITKRGQNVTFRCDPISEHNRLYWYRQTLGQGPEFLTYFQNEAQLEKSRLLSDRFSAERPKGSFSTLEIQRTEQGDSAMYLCASSHLGADYEQYFGPGTRLTVT.

V is TRBV6-5 and J is TRBJ1-5; 8 bases map to TRBD1. The germline gives CDR1 MNHEY, CDR2 SVGAGI. CDR3 length: 15 residues. Trimming removed 5 bases from V and 0 bases from J; junction bases left unmatched: 3. CDR3 residues: CASSTTGGSNQPQHF. CDR3 nucleotide sequence: TGTGCCAGCAGTACCACAGGGGGTAGCAATCAGCCCCAGCATTTT.

This rearrangement joins TRBV14 to TRBJ2-3; TRBD2 matches at 13 bases. Germline-derived CDR1 and CDR2 are SGHDN and FVKESK. The CDR3 has 15 residues. The ends lost 4 bases at V and 4 bases at J; junction bases unmatched: 2. The CDR3 protein is CASSRTSGGADTQYF. In nucleotides, the CDR3 is TGTGCCAGCAGCCGAACTAGCGGGGGGGCAGATACGCAGTATTTT.

Turning to this clone: Other nucleotide sequences from this sample produce the same CDR3. The V call is TRBV30, the J call TRBJ2-7; a weak D match, TRBD1 (6 bases). The V gene's germline CDR1 is GTSNPN and CDR2 SVGIG (reference sequence). Deletions cut 5 bases from V and 0 bases from J, with 8 bases between. The CDR3 has 12 residues. The CDR3 DNA follows: TGTGCCTGGGAGACAGGCTCCTACGAGCAGTACTTC. Translated: CAWETGSYEQYF.

The chain links TRBV7-2 to TRBJ2-1; TRBD1 matches 10 bases. CDR3 size: 18 residues. The V gene end was trimmed by 6 bases and the J gene end by 4 bases; junction bases not matched to a gene: 15. The V gene's germline CDR1 is SGHTA and CDR2 FQGNSA. The CDR3 loop reads CASRKFPGRDRGYNEQFF. CDR3 bases: TGTGCCAGCAGGAAATTCCCCGGACGGGACAGGGGTTACAATGAGCAGTTCTTC.

The chain employs TRBV5-5 and TRBJ1-2; 8 nucleotides line up with TRBD1. The CDR3 spans 12 residues. Germline V lookup: CDR1 SGHKS, CDR2 YYEKEE (reference sequence). Trimming took 7 bases from V and 4 from J; bases not matched to a gene: 3. This chain's CDR3 is CASGQGGYGYTF. CDR3 DNA: TGTGCCAGCGGACAGGGAGGCTATGGCTACACCTTC.

The V call is TRBV6-5, the J call TRBJ2-5, with TRBD1 matching 9 bases. The V and J ends lost 6 bases and 2 bases, in that order; junction bases with no gene match: 1. Germline lookup yields CDR1 MNHEY and CDR2 SVGAGI. CDR3 length: 13 residues. The CDR3 region is CASRTGGQETQYF. CDR3 nucleotide sequence: TGTGCCAGCAGGACAGGGGGGCAAGAGACCCAGTACTTC.

The chain recombines TRBV9 with TRBJ2-1; weak D call: TRBD1 (6 bases). Germline loops: CDR1 SGDLS, CDR2 YYNGEE. This CDR3 spans 16 amino acids. V was cut by 3 bases and J by 1 base, with 14 bases left in between. CDR3 bases: TGTGCCAGCAGCGCCCTGGCCCAGGGGTCCTACAATGAGCAGTTCTTC. Its translation: CASSALAQGSYNEQFF. The full variable domain, in which reference TRBV9 and TRBJ2-1 provide the parts outside the CDR3, is DSGVTQTPKHLITATGQRVTLRCSPRSGDLSVYWYQQSLDQGLQFLIQYYNGEERAKGNILERFSAQQFPDLHSELNLSSLELGDSALYFCASSALAQGSYNEQFFGPGTRLTVL.

The chain is built from TRBV28 and TRBJ1-1; 7 positions match TRBD1. The V segment lost 1 base and the J segment 1 base; nucleotides outside the gene matches: 3. CDR1 MDHEN and CDR2 SYDVKM come from the germline V gene. The CDR3 length is 15 residues. The CDR3 loop is CASSLSGTANTEAFF. CDR3 DNA: TGTGCCAGCAGTTTATCTGGGACAGCGAACACTGAAGCTTTCTTT. The whole variable domain, filled in from reference TRBV28 and TRBJ1-1, reads DVKVTQSSRYLVKRTGEKVFLECVQDMDHENMFWYRQDPGLGLRLIYFSYDVKMKEKGDIPEGYSVSREKKERFSLILESASTNQTSMYLCASSLSGTANTEAFFGQGTRLTVV.

The J gene is TRBJ2-7, the V gene TRBV5-4; 10 bases map to TRBD1. The CDR3 length is 14 residues. The V segment lost 4 bases and the J segment 5 bases; nucleotides outside the gene matches: 6. Germline V lookup: CDR1 SGHNT, CDR2 YYREEE (reference sequence). The CDR3: CASSKDRGQDEQYF. Here the CDR3 DNA reads TGTGCCAGCAGCAAAGACAGGGGGCAGGACGAGCAGTACTTC.

The chain has TRBV29-1 and TRBJ1-1; D ambiguous. V lost 5 bases and J 4 bases, leaving 11 bases between the germline ends. This CDR3 is 12 amino acids long. CDR1 and CDR2 from the germline V gene are SQVTM and ANQGSEA. The CDR3 DNA is TGCAGCGTTCTGGGAGGGAGCACTGAAGCTTTCTTT. It encodes CSVLGGSTEAFF.

The V and J genes are TRBV19 and TRBJ1-5, with D perhaps matching TRBD1 (6 bases). Germline CDR1 reads LNHDA; CDR2 reads SQIVND (reference sequence). Between the trimmed V and J ends, which lost 4 bases and 5 bases, there was a span of 9 bases. This CDR3 spans 13 amino acids. This CDR3 is CASSKDRDQPQHF. CDR3 sequence (DNA): TGTGCCAGTAGTAAGGACAGAGATCAGCCCCAGCATTTT.

The J gene is TRBJ2-2, the V gene TRBV27; D is perhaps TRBD2 (5 bases). CDR1 MNHEY and CDR2 SMNVEV come from the germline V gene (reference sequence). V gave up 4 bases and J gave up 3 bases, with 9 bases separating them. The CDR3 contains 14 residues. CDR3 coding DNA: TGTGCCAGCAGTTGGGAGTTGGACACCGGGGAGCTGTTTTTT. It is translated as CASSWELDTGELFF.

This chain connects TRBV12-5 to TRBJ2-1; 10 bases map to TRBD2. Germline trimming cut 7 bases from V and 6 bases from J; bases unmatched to any gene: 9. The germline V gene has CDR1 LGHNT and CDR2 FRNRAP. The length of the CDR3 is 15 residues. The CDR3 region has the DNA TGTGCTAGTGCCACCAGCGGGGGGGCGTTCAATGAGCAGTTCTTC. It translates to CASATSGGAFNEQFF. Full variable domain (outside the CDR3, taken from reference TRBV12-5 and TRBJ2-1): DARVTQTPRHKVTEMGQEVTMRCQPILGHNTVFWYRQTMMQGLELLAYFRNRAPLDDSGMPKDRFSAEMPDATLATLKIQPSEPRDSAVYFCASATSGGAFNEQFFGPGTRLTVL.

The chain couples TRBV29-1 to TRBJ1-2; a weak D match, TRBD1 (5 bases). The CDR3 is made up of 12 amino acids. The V and J ends lost 4 bases and 2 bases respectively, with 8 bases between them. CDR1 and CDR2 (germline): SQVTM, ANQGSEA. CDR3 loop: CSVAGLNYGYTF. The CDR3 bases are TGCAGCGTTGCAGGGTTGAACTATGGCTACACCTTC.

The rearrangement links TRBV2 to TRBJ1-4; 7 nucleotides match TRBD1. The CDR3 is 13 residues long. V lost 4 bases, J lost 8 bases, and 4 bases stayed unmatched. Germline CDR1 SNHLY, CDR2 FYNNEI. This chain's CDR3 is CASSGQGIEKLFF. CDR3 DNA sequence: TGTGCCAGCAGTGGACAGGGAATCGAAAAACTGTTTTTT.

This clone came up once. The rearrangement uses TRBV5-5 and TRBJ1-2; D might be TRBD1 (5 bases). Per germline, CDR1 SGHKS and CDR2 YYEKEE (reference sequence). V was cut by 0 bases and J by 8 bases, with 8 bases left in between. CDR3 size: 12 residues. The CDR3 DNA follows: TGTGCCAGCAGCTTGGCTACAGGCGGCTACACCTTC. Translated: CASSLATGGYTF.

This clone has a single count. The chain joins TRBV28 to TRBJ1-6, with D possibly TRBD1 on 6 matching bases. The germline V gene has CDR1 MDHEN and CDR2 SYDVKM. The V end lost 6 bases, the J end lost 8 bases, and 17 bases lay between the germline ends. This CDR3 is built from 15 residues. CDR3: CASRITGSTYSPLHF. The CDR3 DNA follows: TGTGCCAGCAGGATTACAGGGTCGACGTATTCACCCCTCCACTTT.

This clone was picked up a small number of times. The genes are TRBV6-2 or TRBV6-3 and TRBJ2-1; 8 nucleotides align to TRBD1. The length of the CDR3 is 13 residues. Germline CDR1 reads MNHEY; CDR2 reads SVGEGT. V lost 6 bases to trimming and J lost 9 bases; unmatched junction nucleotides: 7. CDR3 bases: TGTGCCAGCAGCCTAGGACAGGGTTTTGAGCAGTTCTTC. Translating gives CASSLGQGFEQFF.

This clone has just a few counts. The chain carries TRBV4-2 and TRBJ2-7; D gene uncertain. This CDR3 comprises 14 residues. Germline V lookup: CDR1 LGHNA, CDR2 YNFKEQ. V lost 0 bases and J 3 bases, leaving 9 bases between the germline ends. The CDR3 region has the DNA TGTGCCAGCAGCCAAGATCGGGTTTTCTACGAGCAGTACTTC. It is translated as CASSQDRVFYEQYF.

The V gene is TRBV6-5, the J gene TRBJ2-5, with 9 positions matching TRBD1. CDR1 is MNHEY, CDR2 SVGAGI, per germline. The CDR3 is 14 amino acids. Unmatched junction bases numbered 4, after V lost 6 bases and J lost 2 bases. The CDR3, as DNA: TGTGCCAGCAGAAGCGGACAGGGGCAAGAGACCCAGTACTTC. Amino acids: CASRSGQGQETQYF.

The rearrangement joins TRBV4-1 to TRBJ1-1; D gene uncertain. This CDR3 spans 14 amino acids. Per the germline V gene, CDR1 is MGHRA and CDR2 is YSYEKL. V was clipped by 1 base and J by 3 bases, with 9 bases between them. CDR3 bases: TGCGCCAGCAGCCAAGTGAGCGGGGACACTGAAGCTTTCTTT. This codes for CASSQVSGDTEAFF.

The rearrangement uses TRBV21-1 and TRBJ1-1. TRBV21-1 is designated a pseudogene. The CDR3 totals 16 residues. As DNA, the CDR3 is TGTGCCAGCAGCAAAACGCCTCGGGGGAGAGAACCAGAAGCTTTCTTT. Amino acids: CASSKTPRGREPEAFF.

The V and J genes are TRBV4-3 and TRBJ2-1, with TRBD2 identical over 7 bases. V shed 2 bases, J shed 3 bases, and the junction held 4 bases outside the gene matches. Germline V gives CDR1 LGHNA, CDR2 YSLEER. The CDR3 is 15 residues long. CDR3 region: CASSQTSAIYNEQFF. In DNA, the CDR3 is TGCGCCAGCAGCCAAACTAGCGCCATCTACAATGAGCAGTTCTTC.

The gene calls are TRBV25-1 and TRBJ1-4, with 9 positions matching TRBD1. CDR3 size: 13 residues. With V trimmed by 8 bases and J by 10 bases, 8 bases remained unmatched. Germline V CDR1 and CDR2: MGHDK, SYGVNS. This CDR3 reads CASQTGGIGKLFF. CDR3 in DNA: TGTGCCAGCCAGACAGGGGGAATCGGAAAACTGTTTTTT.

Worth noting for this clone: The sample holds other DNA sequences that translate to the same CDR3. The DNA for the CDR3 is TGTGCCAGCAGTCGCAGGGAATCCTACAATGAGCAGTTCTTC. Protein: CASSRRESYNEQFF. This chain joins TRBV6-5 and TRBJ2-1; possible D gene TRBD1, 5 bases. Looked up from germline, CDR1 is MNHEY and CDR2 is SVGAGI. V gave up 5 bases and J gave up 1 base, with 9 bases separating them. The CDR3 has 14 amino acids.

The chain recombines TRBV18 with TRBJ2-4; TRBD1 might be the D (6 bases). V lost 2 bases, J lost 2 bases, and 19 bases lay in between. CDR3 length: 18 residues. Looked up from germline, CDR1 is KGHSH and CDR2 is LQKENI. In nucleotides, the CDR3 is TGTGCCAGCTCACCAGTCTTATCAGGGGCGAGGTCCAAAAACATTCAGTACTTC. As protein: CASSPVLSGARSKNIQYF.